This is a list of T cell receptor beta chains from one sample in a study of blood T cell repertoires in COVID-19. TCRdb keeps only in-frame clones here, not all; method: immunoSEQ multiplex PCR. Of 250,000 or so clones listed, over 80% are singletons. Material for sequencing was peripheral blood. Source of these receptors: a woman in her thirties or forties who had recovered from COVID-19. The conserved cysteine and the conserved F or W are not part of the CDR3 here. The order of the fields is clone size, J gene, V gene, CDR3 protein. Expanded clones are given a class, and other clones once, few, many or no size at all.

.	TRBJ1-1	TRBV11-1	ASSLASRGVEAF
.	TRBJ2-3	TRBV9	ASSVTTSTDTQY
.	TRBJ2-5	TRBV7-6	ASSTSGGVGETQY
once	TRBJ1-1	TRBV30	AWRDSFYSEAF
once	TRBJ2-5	TRBV5-1	ASSLIRTSGGDQETQY
.	TRBJ1-2	TRBV2	ARRTGPFPNYGYT
.	TRBJ2-7	TRBV11-1	ASSFGLNYEQY
.	TRBJ2-1	TRBV7-9	ASSRDSSYNEQF
once	TRBJ2-7	TRBV2	ASSEVGGKSYEQY
.	TRBJ1-2	TRBV6-5	ASSYSGGNYGYT
.	TRBJ2-3	TRBV20-1	SASTRFTDTQY
few	TRBJ2-3	TRBV6-4	ASSDSYGGADTQY
.	TRBJ2-1	TRBV19	ASSIVPGGKEF
.	TRBJ2-5	TRBV28	ASSLKETQY